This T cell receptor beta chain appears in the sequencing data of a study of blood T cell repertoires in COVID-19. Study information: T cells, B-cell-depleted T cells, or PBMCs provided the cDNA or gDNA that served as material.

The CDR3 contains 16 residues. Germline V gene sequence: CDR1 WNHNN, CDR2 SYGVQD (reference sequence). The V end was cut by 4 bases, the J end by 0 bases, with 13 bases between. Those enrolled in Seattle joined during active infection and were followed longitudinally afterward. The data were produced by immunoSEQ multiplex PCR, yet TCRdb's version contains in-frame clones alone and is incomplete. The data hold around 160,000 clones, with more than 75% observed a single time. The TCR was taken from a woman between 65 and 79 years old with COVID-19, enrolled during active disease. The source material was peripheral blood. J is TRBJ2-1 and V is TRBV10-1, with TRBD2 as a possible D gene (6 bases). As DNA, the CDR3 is TGCGCCAGCAGTGCGGGACTCAAAGCCTCCTACAATGAGCAGTTCTTC. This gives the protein CASSAGLKASYNEQFF.